Following are 26 T cell receptor beta chains from one sample sequenced in a study of blood T cell repertoires in COVID-19. The protocol was immunoSEQ multiplex PCR, while the TCRdb copy is restricted to in-frame clones and leaves out a portion. The table lists some 260,000 clones, approximately 88% of them singletons. Sequencing was performed on peripheral blood. These receptors were collected from a human donor in a cohort sampled during active COVID-19.

This clone has more than one count but fewer than ten. This rearrangement joins TRBV7-8 to TRBJ1-6; 8 bases fit TRBD1. This CDR3 has 16 residues. J gave up 6 bases and V 5 bases, and 9 bases lay outside the gene matches. Germline CDR1 SGHVS, CDR2 FQNEAQ. Here the CDR3 DNA reads TGTGCCAGCAGCGACAGGGGTGGAGGGGGTAATTCACCCCTCCACTTT. Translating it yields CASSDRGGGGNSPLHF.

The CDR3 sequence is CASSSGVNAGPQHF. CDR3 nucleotides: TGTGCCAGCAGTTCCGGGGTCAACGCGGGGCCCCAGCATTTT. This sequence joins TRBV27 and TRBJ1-5; D call uncertain. Deletions cut 4 bases from V and 9 bases from J, with 16 bases between. The CDR3 is 14 residues long. Germline CDR1 reads MNHEY; CDR2 reads SMNVEV (reference sequence).

CDR3 sequence reads: CAWTGQGYGYTF. The DNA of the CDR3 is TGTGCCTGGACGGGACAGGGCTATGGCTACACCTTC. V usage is TRBV30 and J usage is TRBJ1-2, with TRBD1 matching over 9 bases. V lost 4 bases and J lost 4; bases outside the gene matches: 1. Germline loops: CDR1 GTSNPN, CDR2 SVGIG (reference sequence). The CDR3 runs 12 residues.

DNA for the CDR3: TGCGCCAGCAGCCGGACCTTCGGACAGAACGGAATGAACACTGAAGCTTTCTTT. Protein: CASSRTFGQNGMNTEAFF. The chain joins TRBV4-3 to TRBJ1-1; tentatively, D is TRBD1 (6 bases). Germline CDR1 reads LGHNA; CDR2 reads YSLEER. The V end was cut by 4 bases, the J end by 0 bases, with 21 bases between. This CDR3 has 18 residues.

V and J are TRBV13 and TRBJ2-7; tentative D call: TRBD2 (6 bases). CDR1 PRHDT and CDR2 FYEKMQ come from the germline V gene (reference sequence). The CDR3 has 15 residues. With 6 bases removed from V and 1 base from J, the gap between germline ends came to 16 bases. The CDR3: CASSFLSGPSYEQYF. CDR3 DNA: TGTGCCAGCAGTTTTTTAAGCGGGCCATCCTACGAGCAGTACTTC.

This chain uses TRBV4-3 with TRBJ2-7; D might be TRBD1 (6 bases). The V end lost 3 bases, the J end lost 2 bases, and 11 bases lay between the germline ends. The CDR3 totals 14 residues. Germline V gene data show CDR1 as LGHNA and CDR2 as YSLEER. The DNA of the CDR3 is TGCGCCAGCAGCCAGATAGACAGGCCCTACGAGCAGTACTTC. It translates to CASSQIDRPYEQYF.

The chain links TRBV3-1 (or the pseudogene TRBV3-2) to TRBJ2-1; 10 nucleotides line up with TRBD2. V lost 2 bases, J lost 10 bases, and 2 bases stayed unmatched. The CDR3 is 13 amino acids. Germline V CDR1 and CDR2: LGHDT, YNNKEL (reference sequence). The CDR3 sequence: CASSQLGLAEQFF. The CDR3 nucleotides read TGTGCCAGCAGCCAACTGGGACTAGCGGAGCAGTTCTTC.

The rearrangement joins TRBV7-9 to TRBJ1-2; tentative D call: TRBD1 (6 bases). The germline V gene encodes CDR1 SEHNR and CDR2 FQNEAQ (reference sequence). The length of the CDR3 is 15 residues. Trimming shortened V by 5 bases and J by 4 bases, and 17 bases separated the two germline ends. In nucleotides, the CDR3 is TGTGCCAGCAGCCCCGCTTGGGACAATTTCTATGGCTACACCTTC. This codes for CASSPAWDNFYGYTF.

Turning to this clone: Other DNA sequences within the sample encode an identical CDR3. The chain employs TRBV9 and TRBJ2-7, with TRBD2 identical over 7 bases. The V gene's germline CDR1 is SGDLS and CDR2 YYNGEE. Germline trimming cut 2 bases from V and 0 bases from J; bases unmatched to any gene: 2. This CDR3 spans 14 amino acids. CDR3 DNA: TGTGCCAGCAGCGTGGGCGGGAGCTCCTACGAGCAGTACTTC. Protein: CASSVGGSSYEQYF.

This chain uses TRBV5-4 with TRBJ2-5; perhaps TRBD1 as D (6 bases). Trimming stripped 0 bases from V and 3 bases from J, with 15 bases between. Germline-derived CDR1 and CDR2 are SGHNT and YYREEE (reference sequence). This CDR3 comprises 16 residues. CDR3 amino acids: CASSLDDAGAEETQYF. The CDR3 DNA reads as TGTGCCAGCAGCTTGGACGATGCAGGGGCGGAAGAGACCCAGTACTTC.

This clone was seen only a few times. V gene TRBV10-3 combines with J gene TRBJ1-5; D may be TRBD1 (5 bases). V was pared by 2 bases and J by 2 bases, with 10 bases between. Germline V gene lookup returns CDR1 ENHRY and CDR2 SYGVKD. The CDR3 sequence is 15 residues long. Here the CDR3 reads CAISEVGHGNQPQHF. The CDR3 DNA sequence: TGTGCCATCAGTGAGGTGGGGCATGGCAATCAGCCCCAGCATTTT.

The count of this clone is one. This chain links TRBV28 with TRBJ2-5; 10 positions agree with TRBD1. The CDR3 sequence is 15 residues long. Germline CDR1 MDHEN, CDR2 SYDVKM. Trimming cost V 6 bases and J 3 bases; bases outside gene matches: 7. In DNA, the CDR3 is TGTGCCAGCAGGACGGGACAGGGGTCTAAAGAGACCCAGTACTTC. This encodes CASRTGQGSKETQYF. Full variable domain (missing parts from reference TRBV28 and TRBJ2-5): DVKVTQSSRYLVKRTGEKVFLECVQDMDHENMFWYRQDPGLGLRLIYFSYDVKMKEKGDIPEGYSVSREKKERFSLILESASTNQTSMYLCASRTGQGSKETQYFGPGTRLLVL.

The chain combines TRBV10-2 with TRBJ1-1, with TRBD1 matching over 8 bases. With V trimmed by 2 bases and J by 3 bases, 2 bases remained unmatched. The germline CDR1 and CDR2 sequences are WSHSY and SAAADI. This CDR3 is 14 amino acids long. The CDR3 DNA is TGCGCCAGCAGTGAGCAACAGGGGGACACTGAAGCTTTCTTT. The encoded protein is CASSEQQGDTEAFF.

Comment on this clone: At one of its ends the junction is not consistent with the germline gene, which may arise from a read error. This chain joins TRBV27 and TRBJ2-5, with 7 bases that match TRBD1. There are 14 residues in the CDR3. The germline gives CDR1 MNHEY, CDR2 SMNVEV (reference sequence). The CDR3 region has the DNA TGTGCCAGCAGTCTATCTAGGGGGCGGGAGACCCAGTACTTC. Encoded protein: CASSLSRGRETQYF.

The CDR3 region is CASSLGFGGEQYF. The CDR3 region has the DNA TGTGCCAGCAGCTTAGGGTTCGGGGGGGAGCAGTACTTC. The chain combines TRBV7-9 with TRBJ2-7; 7 bases are shared with TRBD2. Germline CDR1 and CDR2: SEHNR and FQNEAQ (reference sequence). The J segment lost 7 bases and the V segment lost 1 base, leaving 4 bases of the junction unmatched. This CDR3 is built from 13 residues.

The chain carries TRBV27 and TRBJ1-5, with TRBD1 matching 8 bases. The germline CDR1 and CDR2 sequences are MNHEY and SMNVEV (reference sequence). Trimming took 5 bases from V and 5 from J; bases not matched to a gene: 8. The CDR3 loop spans 15 amino acids. This CDR3 reads CASSPGQGVYQPQHF. The CDR3 DNA reads as TGTGCCAGCAGTCCAGGACAGGGAGTATATCAGCCCCAGCATTTT.

The chain has TRBV11-2 and TRBJ1-2; 7 bases are shared with TRBD1. Trimming at V came to 5 bases and at J to 6 bases, leaving 6 bases not matched to a gene. The length of the CDR3 is 13 residues. Germline V gene lookup returns CDR1 SGHAT and CDR2 FQNNGV. CDR3 protein: CASSALTGDGYTF. In DNA form, the CDR3 reads TGTGCCAGCAGCGCCCTCACAGGGGATGGCTACACCTTC.

The chain joins TRBV5-8 to TRBJ2-3; 7 nucleotides agree with TRBD1. Looked up from germline, CDR1 is SGHTS and CDR2 is YDEGEE. V shed 2 bases and J 2 bases; nucleotides not matched to a gene: 5. This CDR3 has 15 amino acids. The CDR3 protein is CASSFDGTATDTQYF. CDR3 coding DNA: TGTGCCAGCAGCTTTGATGGGACAGCCACAGATACGCAGTATTTT.

This clone was recorded only once. This chain uses TRBV29-1 with TRBJ1-1, with D possibly TRBD1 on 6 matching bases. Germline V lookup: CDR1 SQVTM, CDR2 ANQGSEA. The CDR3 is 12 residues long. V was clipped by 6 bases and J by 5 bases, with 13 bases between them. This CDR3 is CSVQGRWTEAFF. CDR3 nucleotides: TGCAGCGTACAGGGCCGTTGGACTGAAGCTTTCTTT.

The genes are TRBV24-1 and TRBJ1-5, with D maybe TRBD1 (6 bases). With 3 bases removed from V and 0 bases from J, the gap between germline ends came to 14 bases. Germline CDR1 KGHDR, CDR2 SFDVKD. This CDR3 has 17 amino acids. The DNA of the CDR3 is TGTGCCACCAGTGATGGTGGGACACCTTATAGCAATCAGCCCCAGCATTTT. Amino acid sequence: CATSDGGTPYSNQPQHF.

The chain is built from TRBV6-6 and TRBJ1-1, with 8 bases that match TRBD1. Germline CDR1 and CDR2: MNHNY and SVGAGI (reference sequence). The CDR3 is 15 amino acids. The J segment lost 7 bases and the V segment lost 7 bases, leaving 14 bases of the junction unmatched. CDR3 bases: TGTGCCAGCACGTCTGGTTTCGGACAGGGTTTTGAAGCTTTCTTT. Protein sequence: CASTSGFGQGFEAFF.

V usage is TRBV4-3 and J usage is TRBJ2-3; 7 bases fit TRBD2. With V trimmed by 0 bases and J by 4 bases, 7 bases remained unmatched. The germline V gene encodes CDR1 LGHNA and CDR2 YSLEER. CDR3 length equals 16 residues. The CDR3, as DNA: TGCGCCAGCAGCCAAGATGCTCAACTAGCGTCAGATACGCAGTATTTT. Translating gives CASSQDAQLASDTQYF.

The V call is TRBV28, the J call TRBJ2-7; TRBD2 is a possible D gene (6 bases). The CDR3 extends over 12 amino acids. Germline CDR1 and CDR2: MDHEN and SYDVKM. Written as DNA, the CDR3 is TGTGCGGGTTCTCGGGGGACCTACGAGCAGTACTTC. The encoded protein is CAGSRGTYEQYF.

The V call is TRBV19, the J call TRBJ2-2, with a possible D match to TRBD2 (7 bases). The CDR3 loop spans 16 amino acids. V shed 8 bases and J shed 4 bases, with 20 bases lying between them. The germline V gene encodes CDR1 LNHDA and CDR2 SQIVND (reference sequence). The DNA of the CDR3 is TGTGCCAGTGGCCCGGGGGGCTTAAGTTCCACCGGGGAGCTGTTTTTT. This codes for CASGPGGLSSTGELFF.

The chain uses TRBV19 and TRBJ2-1; D is ambiguous. Per the germline V gene, CDR1 is LNHDA and CDR2 is SQIVND (reference sequence). The CDR3 sequence is 13 residues long. Trimming left V 5 bases short and J 5 bases short, with 10 bases between. As DNA, the CDR3 is TGTGCCAGTAGTTTATCTAGAAACAATGAGCAGTTCTTC. Translation: CASSLSRNNEQFF.

The genes are TRBV6-6 and TRBJ1-1; 8 bases map to TRBD1. The V gene end was trimmed by 1 base and the J gene end by 5 bases; junction bases not matched to a gene: 3. This CDR3 is built from 14 residues. Germline V lookup: CDR1 MNHNY, CDR2 SVGAGI (reference sequence). The CDR3 reads CASSYWTGKTEAFF. DNA of the CDR3: TGTGCCAGCAGTTACTGGACAGGGAAAACTGAAGCTTTCTTT.